This paragraph covers one TCR beta chain sequence. Authors' methods: Nucleated cell number was recorded as an estimate derived from reference gene primer amplification. The assay was immunoSEQ multiplex PCR, and TCRdb's table has in-frame clones only and misses some. V and J calls plus clone size are reproduced from that table; the DNA served to infer D and trimming. The sample lists around 150,000 clones, approximately 80% occurring once. The sample belongs to a study of blood T cell repertoires in COVID-19. In the study overall: Italy, Spain and the United States were the sources of the convalescent and acute COVID-19 samples. T cells, B-cell-depleted T cells, or PBMCs provided the cDNA or gDNA that served as material.

The CDR3 runs 15 residues. V was shortened by 4 bases and J by 4 bases, with 13 bases between the two germline ends. Germline V gives CDR1 SGHAT, CDR2 FQNNGV. Enrolment of Seattle patients took place during active infection, and they were followed longitudinally. The sequenced material came from peripheral blood. This receptor was identified in a middle-aged woman with COVID-19, enrolled during active disease. This sequence joins TRBV11-2 and TRBJ2-2; D is possibly TRBD1 (7 bases). DNA for the CDR3: TGTGCCAGCAGCTGGAGGGGGCCAGGCACCGGGGAGCTGTTTTTT. Amino acids: CASSWRGPGTGELFF.